The clone carrying this TCR beta chain was observed a few times. The antigen remains undetermined. TCRdb keeps only in-frame clones here, not all; method: immunoSEQ multiplex PCR. This sample has about 160,000 clones, with around nine tenths found just once. This entry is derived from a study of cytomegalovirus exposure and HLA in healthy donors. Notes on the study in general: According to the study, around 180 TCR beta chains were cytomegalovirus-associated.

J lost 3 bases, V lost 4 bases, and 11 bases had no gene match. Germline-derived CDR1 and CDR2 are SGHRS and YFSETQ. The CDR3 spans 16 residues. This clonotype was sampled from a young man in good health and CMV-seropositive. Sequencing was carried out using PBMCs. The gene calls are TRBV5-1 and TRBJ2-7; TRBD1 aligns across 9 bases. CDR3 bases: TGCGCCAGCAGCGCCGGGGACAGGGAAAGTATCTACGAGCAGTACTTC. This codes for CASSAGDRESIYEQYF.